The 20 T cell receptor beta chains reported below all come from one sample, sequenced in a study of T cell responses to AZD1222 COVID-19 vaccine. Clones were sequenced by immunoSEQ multiplex PCR, and TCRdb holds only the in-frame ones, with some missing. The data hold 85,000 or so clones, with around 90% observed a single time. The source was peripheral blood, collected 28 days after the second AZD1222 dose. The receptor source for this set is an adult who received the AZD1222 COVID-19 vaccine.

The chain links TRBV5-1 to TRBJ1-1, with D unclear. The germline V and J ends were trimmed by 4 bases and 1 base, with 11 bases remaining between them. The CDR3 runs 14 residues. Germline V lookup: CDR1 SGHRS, CDR2 YFSETQ. The CDR3 coding sequence is TGCGCCAGCAGCGTGTCGCCTGCGAACACTGAAGCTTTCTTT. Amino acid sequence: CASSVSPANTEAFF.

CDR3 region: CASSYWGNSNQPQHF. Here the CDR3 DNA reads TGTGCCAGCAGTTACTGGGGAAACAGCAATCAGCCCCAGCATTTT. The chain has TRBV6-2 or TRBV6-3 and TRBJ1-5, with unresolved D. V lost 1 base and J lost 1, with 8 bases in between. CDR1 is MNHEY and CDR2 is SVGEGT in the germline V gene. CDR3 length: 15 residues.

This rearrangement joins TRBV28 to TRBJ2-7; 9 bases line up with TRBD1. V lost 6 bases and J lost 2; bases outside the gene matches: 11. Germline assignment: CDR1 MDHEN and CDR2 SYDVKM. The CDR3 is 16 amino acids. Written as DNA, the CDR3 is TGTGCCAGCAGCCCCGCGGGACAGGGAGCCCCCTACGAGCAGTACTTC. Amino acids: CASSPAGQGAPYEQYF.

CDR3 in DNA: TGTGCCAGCAGCTTAGGGACAGGGGCCTACAATGAGCAGTTCTTC. Its protein is CASSLGTGAYNEQFF. V usage is TRBV11-2 and J usage is TRBJ2-1, with 9 positions matching TRBD1. The CDR3 extends over 15 amino acids. J lost 2 bases, V lost 1 base, and 0 bases had no gene match. The germline gives CDR1 SGHAT, CDR2 FQNNGV. Full variable domain (remainder filled in from reference TRBV11-2 and TRBJ2-1): EAGVAQSPRYKIIEKRQSVAFWCNPISGHATLYWYQQILGQGPKLLIQFQNNGVVDDSQLPKDRFSAERLKGVDSTLKIQPAKLEDSAVYLCASSLGTGAYNEQFFGPGTRLTVL.

The V call is TRBV7-3, the J call TRBJ2-7; TRBD2 aligns across 8 bases. V shed 0 bases, J shed 6 bases, and the junction held 4 bases outside the gene matches. The germline CDR1 and CDR2 sequences are SGHTA and FQGTGA. This CDR3 has 14 residues. The CDR3 reads CASSLTSGVSEQYF. The CDR3 DNA reads TGTGCCAGCAGCTTAACTAGCGGGGTAAGCGAGCAGTACTTC.

The rearrangement joins TRBV7-9 to TRBJ1-2; D not resolved. V lost 1 base to trimming and J lost 3 bases, with 6 bases between them. The V gene's germline CDR1 is SEHNR and CDR2 FQNEAQ (reference sequence). CDR3 length: 13 residues. The CDR3 region has the DNA TGTGCCAGCAGCTTAGATCCCTACTATGGCTACACCTTC. Translation: CASSLDPYYGYTF.

The chain uses TRBV7-8 and TRBJ2-7; D call uncertain. The V gene lost 1 base and the J gene lost 2 bases, with 9 bases spanning the gap. Germline V gene lookup returns CDR1 SGHVS and CDR2 FQNEAQ. This CDR3 contains 14 residues. CDR3 sequence: CASSLVSEAYEQYF. In DNA form, the CDR3 reads TGTGCCAGCAGCTTAGTTTCGGAAGCCTACGAGCAGTACTTC.

V gene TRBV7-9 combines with J gene TRBJ1-6; D call uncertain. V was shortened by 5 bases and J by 7 bases, with 15 bases between the two germline ends. The CDR3 has 15 residues. Germline-derived CDR1 and CDR2 are SEHNR and FQNEAQ (reference sequence). CDR3 protein: CASSKKTSENSPLHF. Here the CDR3 DNA reads TGTGCCAGCAGCAAAAAGACTTCGGAAAATTCACCCCTCCACTTT.

This clone was recorded a few times. CDR3 nucleotides: TGTGCCAGCAGCGCGGGACTAGCGGGAGGGCCGGGCACAGATACGCAGTATTTT. Translated: CASSAGLAGGPGTDTQYF. The V gene is TRBV4-2, the J gene TRBJ2-3, with 16 positions matching TRBD2. This CDR3 region has 18 residues. V lost 5 bases to trimming and J lost 1 base; unmatched junction nucleotides: 6. Germline CDR1 LGHNA, CDR2 YNFKEQ.

The CDR3 sequence is CASSITGVSYEQYF. CDR3 coding DNA: TGTGCCAGCAGCATTACAGGGGTCTCCTACGAGCAGTACTTC. This sequence joins TRBV11-2 and TRBJ2-7; 7 bases agree with TRBD1. The junction had 4 bases not matched to a gene; V was cut back by 5 bases and J by 0 bases. The CDR3 extends over 14 amino acids. Germline assignment: CDR1 SGHAT and CDR2 FQNNGV.

V and J are TRBV7-9 and TRBJ1-2, with 9 bases identical to TRBD1. Germline V gene lookup returns CDR1 SEHNR and CDR2 FQNEAQ (reference sequence). Trimming took 3 bases from V and 2 from J; bases not matched to a gene: 10. The CDR3 spans 17 residues. CDR3 protein: CASSLGAQGATNYGYTF. CDR3 in DNA: TGTGCCAGCAGCTTGGGGGCACAGGGGGCCACGAACTATGGCTACACCTTC. The full variable domain, its missing parts supplied by reference TRBV7-9 and TRBJ1-2, is DTGVSQNPRHKITKRGQNVTFRCDPISEHNRLYWYRQTLGQGPEFLTYFQNEAQLEKSRLLSDRFSAERPKGSFSTLEIQRTEQGDSAMYLCASSLGAQGATNYGYTFGSGTRLTVV.

This sequence joins TRBV11-3 and TRBJ2-1; 7 bases agree with TRBD1. This CDR3 region has 13 residues. Germline-derived CDR1 and CDR2 are SGHNT and YENEEA. Trimming cost V 4 bases and J 8 bases; bases outside gene matches: 5. CDR3 in DNA: TGTGCCAGCAGCTCGGACAGGACCGATGAGCAGTTCTTC. Translating gives CASSSDRTDEQFF.

The rearrangement links TRBV7-2 to TRBJ2-7; D is unclear. There are 16 residues in the CDR3. The V end was cut by 5 bases, the J end by 5 bases, with 22 bases between. The germline gives CDR1 SGHTA, CDR2 FQGNSA. CDR3 region: CASSTNKASWANEQYF. CDR3 bases: TGTGCCAGCAGCACAAATAAGGCCTCCTGGGCAAACGAGCAGTACTTC.

The chain is built from TRBV9 and TRBJ2-1, with 12 nucleotides matching TRBD2. Germline V gene data show CDR1 as SGDLS and CDR2 as YYNGEE. V shed 1 base, J shed 9 bases, and the junction held 5 bases outside the gene matches. This CDR3 is 15 amino acids long. The CDR3 region is CASSVSASGGAEQFF. Written as DNA, the CDR3 is TGTGCCAGCAGCGTATCGGCTAGCGGGGGGGCTGAGCAGTTCTTC.

This clone has a single count. J is TRBJ2-7 and V is TRBV6-5; the D gene is possibly TRBD1 (6 bases). The length of the CDR3 is 13 residues. CDR1 is MNHEY and CDR2 is SVGAGI in the germline V gene. V lost 5 bases and J 2 bases, leaving 10 bases between the germline ends. CDR3 loop: CASSTNRAYEQYF. As DNA, the CDR3 is TGTGCCAGCAGTACTAACAGGGCCTACGAGCAGTACTTC.

The chain couples TRBV18 to TRBJ2-5; the D gene is possibly TRBD2 (6 bases). The V end lost 4 bases, the J end lost 4 bases, and 19 bases lay between the germline ends. CDR3 size: 16 residues. Germline V lookup: CDR1 KGHSH, CDR2 LQKENI. The CDR3 region has the DNA TGTGCCAGCTCACTACGCTCGTGGCAGGGAGGAGAGACCCAGTACTTC. Amino acids: CASSLRSWQGGETQYF.

The chain couples TRBV11-2 to TRBJ2-1, with 8 bases matching TRBD2. Germline loops: CDR1 SGHAT, CDR2 FQNNGV. The CDR3 is made up of 19 amino acids. V lost 2 bases and J lost 3; bases outside the gene matches: 15. CDR3 in amino acids: CASSLRRGATANLYNEQFF. CDR3 coding DNA: TGTGCCAGCAGCTTAAGGCGGGGGGCGACAGCGAACCTCTACAATGAGCAGTTCTTC.

V usage is TRBV6-5 and J usage is TRBJ1-1; 10 positions match TRBD1. The CDR3 is 15 amino acids. From germline, CDR1 is MNHEY and CDR2 SVGAGI. V dropped 4 bases and J dropped 6; count of bases not matched to a gene: 8. The CDR3 DNA reads as TGTGCCAGCAGTTCCCCGGACAGGGGGTTCCCTGAAGCTTTCTTT. Its protein product is CASSSPDRGFPEAFF.

The table lists this clone with a few counts. The CDR3 reads CASSQTGQGNTEAFF. The CDR3 DNA reads as TGTGCCAGCAGCCAGACAGGACAGGGCAACACTGAAGCTTTCTTT. The chain carries TRBV3-1 (or the pseudogene TRBV3-2) and TRBJ1-1; 8 bases map to TRBD1. Germline CDR1 reads LGHDT; CDR2 reads YNNKEL (reference sequence). Trimming took 3 bases from V and 2 from J; bases not matched to a gene: 5. There are 15 residues in the CDR3.

In this sample, this clone turned up once. The gene calls are TRBV2 and TRBJ2-1; 11 bases are shared with TRBD2. The CDR3 is made up of 15 amino acids. The J segment lost 8 bases and the V segment lost 4 bases, leaving 7 bases of the junction unmatched. Germline-derived CDR1 and CDR2 are SNHLY and FYNNEI. CDR3 sequence: CASSGPTSGKHEQFF. DNA for the CDR3: TGTGCCAGCAGTGGGCCGACTAGCGGGAAACATGAGCAGTTCTTC.